This T cell receptor beta chain was documented in a study of T cell responses to AZD1222 COVID-19 vaccine. Study-wide points: Baseline seropositives among AZD1222 recipients totaled only five or six. Most donors were white British and more were female, and clonal diversity was possibly underestimated. Increased Spike-specific TCR breadth and depth were observed after two AZD1222 doses.

On this clone itself: Its antigen remains unidentified. Other DNA sequences from this sample encode an identical CDR3 as well.

Generated by immunoSEQ multiplex PCR, the TCRdb table keeps only in-frame clones and is missing some. The sample consists of 100,000 to 150,000 clones, about 90% of them appearing once. Here the sequenced sample was peripheral blood, taken on day 0 of MenACWY control vaccination. This receptor was taken from an adult in good health.

The CDR3 loop reads CASSFQGYQPQHF. The DNA of the CDR3 is TGTGCCAGCAGTTTTCAGGGGTATCAGCCCCAGCATTTT. This chain uses TRBV12-3 or TRBV12-4 with TRBJ1-5, with a weak D call TRBD1 (6 bases). Between the trimmed V and J ends, which lost 3 bases and 5 bases, there was a span of 8 bases. This CDR3 is built from 13 residues.